The T cell receptor beta chain described here comes from a study of read filtering for tumor transcriptome and immune sequencing. About the study: RNA-seq yielded only roughly 75 to 1,300 TCR reads, IR-seq about 4 to 10.27 million.

The ends were cut back, 5 bases at V and 2 bases at J, with 13 bases in the middle. Germline V gene lookup returns CDR1 SGHTA and CDR2 FQGNSA. The CDR3 length is 14 residues. Whole-study findings and limits: The CD138-negative fraction was mixed bone marrow immune cells, not pure T cells. IR-seq captured clonotypes deeper and more reliably than RNA-seq.

From approximately 400 ng of RNA, a library with molecular barcoded alpha/delta and beta/gamma adaptors was made. MiXCR was run by TCRdb on the reads, yielding one entry per CDR3 protein. Among approximately 6,100 distinct CDR3 sequences listed, around 22% were seen once. This clonotype was counted ten times or more. Its antigen remains unknown. The sequenced sample consisted of a population of CD138-negative cells sorted from bone marrow. This sequence was found in a donor at least 40 years old with multiple myeloma. The chain joins TRBV7-2 to TRBJ2-7, with D possibly being TRBD1 (7 bases). This CDR3 is CASSLQGGPYEQYF. The DNA of the CDR3 is TGTGCCAGCAGCCTTCAGGGGGGCCCCTACGAGCAGTACTTC.